The 12 T cell receptor beta chains below all came from one sample that was sequenced in a study of T-cell reconstitution after alpha-beta-depleted transplantation in children (dated by TCRdb to between 2015 and 2016). Library construction relied on PCR. These reads were obtained on an Illumina HiSeq 2500. Molecular barcoding was employed in the preparation of TCR libraries, with unique molecular identifiers being used to normalize TCRbeta repertoire quantification. TCRdb redid the processing of the public reads, applying fastp at Q25 and MiXCR, and retained in-frame beta chains. Every distinct CDR3 protein forms one entry, paired with its most common genes and DNA. This sample has roughly 670,000 distinct CDR3 sequences in its table, and around 13% of those were observed once. 0.79% of the sample lies in the top ten. According to the study, the label for this sample's treatment or condition signals: allogeneic hematopoietic cell transplantation with graft depleted of TCRalphabeta T cells and CD19 B cells.

The sample in question was PBMCs, obtained before TCRalphabeta/CD19-depleted stem cell transplant. These receptors were obtained from a girl aged 2 to 9 with congenital amegakaryocytic thrombocytopenia, due to receive a stem cell transplant.

This clonotype was seen more than once but under ten times. V gene TRBV29-1 combines with J gene TRBJ2-3; TRBD2 matches at 13 bases. There are 14 residues in the CDR3. J lost 7 bases, V lost 7 bases, and 8 bases had no gene match. Germline V gives CDR1 SQVTM, CDR2 ANQGSEA. DNA of the CDR3: TGCAGCGCTGGACTAGCGGGAGTGAGGTATACGCAGTATTTT. It encodes CSAGLAGVRYTQYF.

This clonotype occurred many times. The chain uses TRBV29-1 and TRBJ2-5; D possibly corresponds to TRBD2 (7 bases). The V end lost 6 bases, the J end lost 2 bases, and 16 bases lay between the germline ends. Germline V lookup: CDR1 SQVTM, CDR2 ANQGSEA. CDR3 length: 14 amino acids. In nucleotides, the CDR3 is TGCAGCGTCACTGGACTAGGGGGGCAAGAGACCCAGTACTTC. It specifies CSVTGLGGQETQYF. Full variable domain (missing parts from reference TRBV29-1 and TRBJ2-5): SAVISQKPSRDICQRGTSLTIQCQVDSQVTMMFWYRQQPGQSLTLIATANQGSEATYESGFVIDKFPISRPNLTFSTLTVSNMSPEDSSIYLCSVTGLGGQETQYFGPGTRLLVL.

This clonotype appeared many times. The chain has TRBV12-3 or TRBV12-4 and TRBJ2-1, with 9 bases that match TRBD2. The J segment lost 9 bases and the V segment lost 2 bases, leaving 5 bases of the junction unmatched. CDR3 length equals 14 residues. CDR3 coding DNA: TGTGCCAGCAGTTTATCAGCGGGAGGTGGTGAGCAGTTCTTC. It translates to CASSLSAGGGEQFF.

This clonotype was found many times. The chain employs TRBV20-1 and TRBJ2-1, with unresolved D. Deletions cut 0 bases from V and 6 bases from J, with 9 bases between. The germline gives CDR1 DFQATT, CDR2 SNEGSKA (reference sequence). The CDR3 is made up of 13 amino acids. CDR3 DNA sequence: TGCAGTGCTAGAGATCGCCTATTCAATGAGCAGTTCTTC. Its translation: CSARDRLFNEQFF.

CDR3 sequence: CATSSQNNEQFF. CDR3 bases: TGTGCCACCAGCTCCCAGAACAATGAGCAGTTCTTC. This chain uses TRBV24-1 with TRBJ2-1; D not certain. Germline V gives CDR1 KGHDR, CDR2 SFDVKD. V was cut by 7 bases and J by 5 bases, with 8 bases left in between. This CDR3 spans 12 amino acids.

Regarding this clonotype: A read error may account for a junction end that differs from germline. J is TRBJ2-7 and V is TRBV28; TRBD2 might be the D (5 bases). The CDR3 covers 15 residues. Germline CDR1 reads MDHEN; CDR2 reads SYDVKM. CDR3 sequence: CASSLSIGLSYEQHF. The CDR3 DNA reads TGTGCCAGCAGTTTAAGTATCGGACTTTCCTACGAGCAGCACTTC. The whole variable domain, remainder taken from reference TRBV28 and TRBJ2-7, is DVKVTQSSRYLVKRTGEKVFLECVQDMDHENMFWYRQDPGLGLRLIYFSYDVKMKEKGDIPEGYSVSREKKERFSLILESASTNQTSMYLCASSLSIGLSYEQHFGPGTRLTVT.

This clonotype was recorded at least ten times. The rearrangement uses TRBV7-3 and TRBJ2-1, with 11 positions matching TRBD2. CDR3 size: 17 residues. Per germline, CDR1 SGHTA and CDR2 FQGTGA. V shed 2 bases, J shed 3 bases, and the junction held 6 bases outside the gene matches. Here the CDR3 reads CASSLSTGTSGYNEQFF. In nucleotides, the CDR3 is TGTGCCAGCAGCTTATCGACCGGGACTAGCGGCTACAATGAGCAGTTCTTC.

This clonotype was observed at least ten times. This chain uses TRBV12-3 or TRBV12-4 with TRBJ2-3; 7 nucleotides match TRBD2. The CDR3 totals 15 residues. The ends lost 3 bases at V and 6 bases at J; junction bases unmatched: 9. The chain's CDR3 is CASSFGGSSRDTQYF. CDR3 DNA: TGTGCCAGCAGTTTCGGCGGGAGTTCTCGTGATACGCAGTATTTT.

The chain couples TRBV7-2 to TRBJ2-2, with TRBD2 matching over 11 bases. V was clipped by 2 bases and J by 5 bases; unmatched bases: 4. Per the germline V gene, CDR1 is SGHTA and CDR2 is FQGNSA. The CDR3 runs to 16 residues. The CDR3: CASSLTSGSHTGELFF. CDR3 DNA sequence: TGTGCCAGCAGCTTAACTAGCGGGAGCCATACCGGGGAGCTGTTTTTT. Full variable domain (rest looked up from reference TRBV7-2 and TRBJ2-2): GAGVSQSPSNKVTEKGKDVELRCDPISGHTALYWYRQSLGQGLEFLIYFQGNSAPDKSGLPSDRFSAERTGGSVSTLTIQRTQQEDSAVYLCASSLTSGSHTGELFFGEGSRLTVL.

This clonotype was detected only a few times. The chain couples TRBV9 to TRBJ2-2; D unclear. Germline V gene sequence: CDR1 SGDLS, CDR2 YYNGEE. The CDR3 runs to 15 residues. Trimming removed 2 bases from V and 3 bases from J, with 11 bases in between. CDR3 protein: CASSVRQGYTGELFF. The CDR3 region has the DNA TGTGCCAGCAGCGTCCGACAAGGGTACACCGGGGAGCTGTTTTTT.

Remarks on this clonotype: A much larger clone differs from this one at a single base, so this may be a read error. The chain recombines TRBV20-1 with TRBJ2-3; D may be TRBD2 (6 bases). The ends were cut back, 5 bases at V and 1 base at J, with 16 bases in the middle. CDR1 and CDR2 (germline): DFQATT, SNEGSKA (reference sequence). The CDR3 is 15 residues long. The CDR3 sequence is CSAQGSGEGTDTQYF. The CDR3, as DNA: TGCAGTGCTCAAGGCTCGGGGGAGGGCACAGATACGCAGTATTTT.

This clonotype appeared a few times. This chain uses TRBV10-3 with TRBJ2-5, with D possibly being TRBD2 (6 bases). CDR1 is ENHRY and CDR2 is SYGVKD in the germline V gene. The CDR3 spans 15 residues. V was cut by 2 bases and J by 1 base, with 11 bases left in between. In DNA form, the CDR3 reads TGTGCCATCAGTGAGAGCCTCGGGGGCCAAGAGACCCAGTACTTC. Protein: CAISESLGGQETQYF.